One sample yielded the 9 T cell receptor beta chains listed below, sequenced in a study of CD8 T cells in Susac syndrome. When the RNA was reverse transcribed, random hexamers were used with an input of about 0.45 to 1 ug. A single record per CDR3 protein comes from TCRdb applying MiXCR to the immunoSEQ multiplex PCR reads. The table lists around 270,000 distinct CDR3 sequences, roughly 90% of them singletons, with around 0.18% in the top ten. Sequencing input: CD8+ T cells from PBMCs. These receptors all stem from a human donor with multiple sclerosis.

The CDR3 reads CASSLAPPETGPDQETQYF. DNA for the CDR3: TGTGCCAGCAGTTTAGCTCCCCCTGAGACAGGGCCAGACCAAGAGACCCAGTACTTC. The rearrangement links TRBV27 to TRBJ2-5; TRBD1 agrees at 7 bases. Germline V gene lookup returns CDR1 MNHEY and CDR2 SMNVEV (reference sequence). The V segment lost 2 bases and the J segment 0 bases; nucleotides outside the gene matches: 15. CDR3 length: 19 amino acids.

CDR3 nucleotides: TGCAGCGTTGAAGATCGGGACGGAGCCTACGAGCAGTACTTC. Its translation: CSVEDRDGAYEQYF. The rearrangement links TRBV29-1 to TRBJ2-7; D might be TRBD1 or TRBD2, each matching 5 bases. The CDR3 covers 14 residues. V was clipped by 0 bases and J by 2 bases, with 11 bases between them. CDR1 SQVTM and CDR2 ANQGSEA come from the germline V gene.

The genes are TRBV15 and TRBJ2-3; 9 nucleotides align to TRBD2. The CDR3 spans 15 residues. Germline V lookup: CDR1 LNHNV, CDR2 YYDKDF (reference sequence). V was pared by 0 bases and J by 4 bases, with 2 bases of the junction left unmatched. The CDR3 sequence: CATSRDSGGADTQYF. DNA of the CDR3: TGTGCCACCAGCAGAGATAGCGGGGGCGCAGATACGCAGTATTTT.

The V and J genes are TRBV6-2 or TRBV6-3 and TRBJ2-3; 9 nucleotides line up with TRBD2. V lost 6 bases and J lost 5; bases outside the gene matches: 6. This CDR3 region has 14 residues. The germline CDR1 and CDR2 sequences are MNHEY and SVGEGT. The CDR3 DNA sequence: TGTGCCAGCAGACCTAGCGGGGAGCTAGATACGCAGTATTTT. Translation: CASRPSGELDTQYF.

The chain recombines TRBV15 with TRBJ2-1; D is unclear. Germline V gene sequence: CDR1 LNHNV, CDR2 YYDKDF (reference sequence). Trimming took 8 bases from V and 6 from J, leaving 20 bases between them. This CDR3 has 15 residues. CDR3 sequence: CATANPVQFGNEQFF. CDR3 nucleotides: TGTGCCACCGCTAACCCAGTACAGTTTGGCAATGAGCAGTTCTTC.

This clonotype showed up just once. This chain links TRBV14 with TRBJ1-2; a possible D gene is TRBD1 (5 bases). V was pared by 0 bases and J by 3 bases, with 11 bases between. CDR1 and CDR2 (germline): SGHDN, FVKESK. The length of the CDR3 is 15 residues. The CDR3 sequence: CASSQDGADHYGYTF. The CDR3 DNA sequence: TGTGCCAGCAGCCAAGATGGGGCGGACCACTATGGCTACACCTTC.

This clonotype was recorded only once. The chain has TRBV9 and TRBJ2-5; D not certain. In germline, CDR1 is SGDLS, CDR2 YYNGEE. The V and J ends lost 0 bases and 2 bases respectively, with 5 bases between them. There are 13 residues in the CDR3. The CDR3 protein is CASSVEEQETQYF. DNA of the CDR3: TGTGCCAGCAGCGTAGAAGAGCAAGAGACCCAGTACTTC.

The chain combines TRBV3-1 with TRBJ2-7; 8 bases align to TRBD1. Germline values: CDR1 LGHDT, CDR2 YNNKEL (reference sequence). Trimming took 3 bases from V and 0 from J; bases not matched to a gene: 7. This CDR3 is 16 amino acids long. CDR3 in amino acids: CASSHTGGLGSYEQYF. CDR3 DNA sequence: TGTGCCAGCAGCCATACAGGGGGTCTAGGCTCCTACGAGCAGTACTTC.

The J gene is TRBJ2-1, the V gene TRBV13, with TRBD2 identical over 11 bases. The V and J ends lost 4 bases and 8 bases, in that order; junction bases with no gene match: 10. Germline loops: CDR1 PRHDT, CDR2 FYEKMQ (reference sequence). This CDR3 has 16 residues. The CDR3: CASSSGGLAGGDEQFF. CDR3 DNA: TGTGCCAGCAGCTCGGGCGGACTAGCGGGTGGGGATGAGCAGTTCTTC.